The 6 T cell receptor beta chains given below trace back to one sample, sequenced in a study of tumor and adjacent non-tumor tissue in lung cancer. TCRbeta libraries were built with three rounds of nested PCR, modified from ARM-PCR. TCRdb redid the calling of the multiplex PCR reads with MiXCR, one entry per CDR3 protein. Here the sample spans under 95,000 distinct CDR3 sequences, approximately 65% being singletons. RNA was extracted from bulk tissue without any cell sorting. Sequenced material: lung tumor tissue. The receptors shown here come from a man aged 55 to 69 with non-small cell lung cancer.

Comments on this clonotype: An end of the junction does not agree with germline; a read error may underlie this. The chain joins TRBV29-1 to TRBJ1-3; no clear D gene. There are 15 residues in the CDR3. Germline loops: CDR1 SQVTM, CDR2 ANQGSEA. DNA of the CDR3: TGCAGCGTTCGAGAGGAACAGCACTCTGGAAACACTATATATTTT. It yields the protein CSVREEQHSGNTIYF.

V and J are TRBV6-1 and TRBJ1-1, with D maybe TRBD1 (5 bases). The ends were cut back, 7 bases at V and 3 bases at J, with 12 bases in the middle. The CDR3 covers 13 residues. CDR1 MNHNS and CDR2 SASEGT come from the germline V gene. In DNA form, the CDR3 reads TGTGCCAGCAACAAGGGGCAGTACACTGAAGCTTTCTTT. Protein product: CASNKGQYTEAFF.

This clonotype was observed a few times. The germline gene is not matched at one end of the junction; a read error may be the cause. The chain is built from TRBV20-1 and TRBJ2-5; possible D gene TRBD2, 7 bases. The CDR3 contains 13 residues. Looked up from germline, CDR1 is DFQATT and CDR2 is SNEGSKA (reference sequence). The CDR3 DNA is TGTAGTGTAGAGGGGGGGGCCGGAGAGACCCAGTACTTC. Its protein is CSVEGGAGETQYF.

The chain links TRBV6-1 to TRBJ2-1; 10 bases map to TRBD1. Germline CDR1 and CDR2: MNHNS and SASEGT. The CDR3 runs 18 residues. The V segment lost 5 bases and the J segment 3 bases; nucleotides outside the gene matches: 13. This chain's CDR3 is CASSIRDRGLAIYNEQFF. The CDR3 DNA reads TGTGCCAGCAGTATCCGGGACAGGGGACTGGCAATCTACAATGAGCAGTTCTTC.

V is TRBV30 and J is TRBJ1-5; 7 positions match TRBD1. Germline CDR1 is GTSNPN and CDR2 is SVGIG (reference sequence). The length of the CDR3 is 14 residues. V lost 4 bases to trimming and J lost 2 bases; unmatched junction nucleotides: 5. CDR3 DNA: TGTGCCTGGACAGGGGGACGCTGCAATCAGCCCCAGCATTTT. Its protein product is CAWTGGRCNQPQHF.

Comments on this clonotype: One junction end does not reproduce the germline sequence, and a read error may be involved. V and J are TRBV6-6 and TRBJ2-3; perhaps D is TRBD1 or TRBD2 (6 bases each). CDR1 and CDR2 from the germline V gene are MNHNY and SVGAGI (reference sequence). This CDR3 contains 17 residues. As DNA, the CDR3 is TGTGACAGCAGTCACGGGGAGGACAGTTTCTACGCAGATACGCAGTATTTT. Residues: CDSSHGEDSFYADTQYF.